This is a list of T cell receptor beta chains from one sample in a study of T-cell reconstitution after alpha-beta-depleted transplantation in children. TCRdb processed the PCR reads anew with MiXCR; each CDR3 protein has one entry. The sample has about 980,000 distinct CDR3 sequences; roughly 29% are singletons. The source material was PBMCs, mostly from graft donor cells, sampled 360 days after TCRalphabeta/CD19-depleted stem cell transplant. Receptors originate from a boy in the first two years of life who had a stem cell transplant for SCID, so the T cells may come from the graft donor. The CDR3 runs from the conserved cysteine through the conserved F or W. The order of the fields is J gene, D gene, V gene, CDR3 length, clone size, CDR3 DNA, CDR3 protein. A D gene is named only where the DNA matches it firmly. Clone sizes are given selectively: once, few, many, or a class where the clone is expanded.

TRBJ2-3 | . | TRBV29-1 | 15 | few | TGCAGCGTGAGCATCGGGGTACCTAGCACAGATACGCAGTATTTT | CSVSIGVPSTDTQYF
TRBJ1-2 | . | TRBV12-3/TRBV12-4 | 15 | few | TGTGCCAGCAGTCCGGACAGCACCTTTGGCTATGGCTACACCTTC | CASSPDSTFGYGYTF
TRBJ2-7 | TRBD2 | TRBV12-3/TRBV12-4 | 14 | . | TGTGCCAGCAGCCCCACAGGGTCGGGGGGGGAGCAGTACTTC | CASSPTGSGGEQYF
TRBJ2-1 | TRBD2 | TRBV12-3/TRBV12-4 | 14 | few | TGTGCCAGCAGTTTTAAGATCGCGGGAGGCGAGCAGTTCTTC | CASSFKIAGGEQFF
TRBJ2-1 | . | TRBV6-2/TRBV6-3 | 11 | many | TGTGCCAGCAGCTGGTACAATGAGCAGTTCTTC | CASSWYNEQFF
TRBJ2-2 | . | TRBV24-1 | 18 | . | TGTGCCACCAGTGACACCCGGACACACAAAGGGGGAACCGGGGAGCTGTTTTTT | CATSDTRTHKGGTGELFF
TRBJ2-3 | TRBD2 | TRBV12-3/TRBV12-4 | 16 | few | TGTGCCAGCAGTTTCGGGAGTAGCGGGGGGTCAGATACGCAGTATTTT | CASSFGSSGGSDTQYF
TRBJ2-7 | . | TRBV5-1 | 15 | few | TGCGCCAGCAGCTTGGTAACGGGCCGTACCTACGAGCAGTACTTC | CASSLVTGRTYEQYF
TRBJ2-3 | TRBD2 | TRBV12-3/TRBV12-4 | 16 | many | TGTGCCAGCACCCTAGTAGCGGGGGGCTCCACAGATACGCAGTATTTT | CASTLVAGGSTDTQYF
TRBJ2-2 | . | TRBV12-3/TRBV12-4 | 10 | . | TGTGCAAGCCGGGGCGGGGAGCTGTTTTTT | CASRGGELFF
TRBJ2-1 | . | TRBV29-1 | 14 | few | TGCAGCGTCCAGACGGGAGTCTCCTACAATGAGCAGTTCTTC | CSVQTGVSYNEQFF
TRBJ2-7 | . | TRBV11-2 | 15 | . | TGTGCCAGCACCCTCTCAGCAGCGCGGCCCTACGAGCAGTACTTC | CASTLSAARPYEQYF
TRBJ1-1 | TRBD1 | TRBV18 | 16 | once | TGTGCCAGCTCACCTATACAGGGGGCGGTGAACACTGAAGCTTTCTTT | CASSPIQGAVNTEAFF